The clone carrying this T cell receptor (beta chain) was counted a few times. Antigen: not known. Mouse names are used for the genes. The read finishes 4 residues shy of the CDR3 end, and the germline J gene is used to complete it. These data are taken from a study of CD8+ T cells in alopecia areata. On the study more broadly: Female C3H/HeJ recipients aged about 7-11 weeks got skin from C3H/HeJ graft donors aged roughly 6-12 months that had spontaneous alopecia.

Overall study findings and caveats: Tissue-resident alphabeta T cells belonging to normal skin likewise get sequenced within scalp specimens.

Sorting relied on CD4, CD8alpha, NKG2D, NKG2ACE and other markers applied to pooled cutaneous lymph node cells. After isolation, RNA underwent reverse transcription to generate cDNA as the sequencing template. Profiling relied on immunoSEQ multiplex PCR, and the TCRdb table lists in-frame clones only, not all of them. The repertoire yields approximately 300,000 clones, none seen only once; the top ten contain roughly 1.2%. Germline CDR1 NSHNY, CDR2 SYGAGN. This CDR3 is 16 amino acids long. Trimming at V came to 2 bases and at J to 3 bases, leaving 5 bases not matched to a gene. The J gene is TRBJ2-2, the V gene TRBV13-1, with 9 bases aligning to TRBD1. The sequenced sample consisted of CD4+ T cells sorted from a lymph node. This TCR was sampled from a C3H/HeJ mouse with alopecia areata. This strain's MHC haplotype is H2-k. The covered CDR3 bases are TGTGCCAGCAGTGAAATACAGGGGGCGGACACCGGG. It translates to CASSEIQGADTG. The full CDR3 protein is CASSEIQGADTGQLYF.